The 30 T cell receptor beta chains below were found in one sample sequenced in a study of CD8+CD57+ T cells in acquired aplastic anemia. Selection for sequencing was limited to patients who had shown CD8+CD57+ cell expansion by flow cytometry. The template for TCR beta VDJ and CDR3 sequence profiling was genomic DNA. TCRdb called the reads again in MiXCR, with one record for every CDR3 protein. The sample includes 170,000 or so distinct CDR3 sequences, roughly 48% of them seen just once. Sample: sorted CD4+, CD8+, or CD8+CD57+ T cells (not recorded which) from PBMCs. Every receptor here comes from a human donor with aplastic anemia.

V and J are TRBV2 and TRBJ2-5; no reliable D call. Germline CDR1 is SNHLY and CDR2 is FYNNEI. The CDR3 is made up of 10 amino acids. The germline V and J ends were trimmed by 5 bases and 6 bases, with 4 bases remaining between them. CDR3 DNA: TGTGCCAGCAGTTCAAAGACCCAGTACTTC. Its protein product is CASSSKTQYF.

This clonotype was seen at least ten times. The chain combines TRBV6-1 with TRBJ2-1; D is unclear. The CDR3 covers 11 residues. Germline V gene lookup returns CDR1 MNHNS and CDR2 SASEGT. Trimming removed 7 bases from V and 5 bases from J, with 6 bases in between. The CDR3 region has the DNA TGTGCCAGCATGCAGCACAATGAGCAGTTCTTC. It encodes CASMQHNEQFF.

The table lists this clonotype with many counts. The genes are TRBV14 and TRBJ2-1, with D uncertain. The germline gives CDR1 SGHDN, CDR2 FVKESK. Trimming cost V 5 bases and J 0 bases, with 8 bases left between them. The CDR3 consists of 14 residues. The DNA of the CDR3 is TGTGCCAGCAGCGACCCTAACTCCTACAATGAGCAGTTCTTC. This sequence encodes CASSDPNSYNEQFF. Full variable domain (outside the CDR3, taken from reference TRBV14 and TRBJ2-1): EAGVTQFPSHSVIEKGQTVTLRCDPISGHDNLYWYRRVMGKEIKFLLHFVKESKQDESGMPNNRFLAERTGGTYSTLKVQPAELEDSGVYFCASSDPNSYNEQFFGPGTRLTVL.

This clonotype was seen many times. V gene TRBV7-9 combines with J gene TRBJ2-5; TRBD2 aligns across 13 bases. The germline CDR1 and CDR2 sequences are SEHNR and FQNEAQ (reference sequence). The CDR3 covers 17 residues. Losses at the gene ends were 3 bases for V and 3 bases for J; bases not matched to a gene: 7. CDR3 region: CASSFQLAGGFEETQYF. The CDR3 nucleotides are TGTGCCAGCAGCTTTCAACTAGCGGGAGGGTTCGAAGAGACCCAGTACTTC.

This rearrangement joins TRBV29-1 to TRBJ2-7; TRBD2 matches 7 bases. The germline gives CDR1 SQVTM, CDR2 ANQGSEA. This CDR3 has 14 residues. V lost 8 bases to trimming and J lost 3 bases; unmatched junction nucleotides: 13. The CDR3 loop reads CSSPQGLAVYEQYF. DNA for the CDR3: TGCAGCTCTCCTCAGGGTCTAGCGGTCTACGAGCAGTACTTC.

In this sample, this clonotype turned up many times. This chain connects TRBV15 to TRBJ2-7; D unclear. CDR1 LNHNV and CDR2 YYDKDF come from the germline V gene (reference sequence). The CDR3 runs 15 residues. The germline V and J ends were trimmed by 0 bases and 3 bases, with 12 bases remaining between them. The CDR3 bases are TGTGCCACCAGCAGAGATCTGGGCGGATTCTACGAGCAGTACTTC. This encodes CATSRDLGGFYEQYF.

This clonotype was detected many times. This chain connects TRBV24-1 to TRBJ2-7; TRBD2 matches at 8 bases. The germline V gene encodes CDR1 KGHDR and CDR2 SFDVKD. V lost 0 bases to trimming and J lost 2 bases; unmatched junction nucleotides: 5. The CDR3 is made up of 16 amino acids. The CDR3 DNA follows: TGTGCCACCAGTGATTTGGCTAGCGGGCCTCCCTACGAGCAGTACTTC. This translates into CATSDLASGPPYEQYF.

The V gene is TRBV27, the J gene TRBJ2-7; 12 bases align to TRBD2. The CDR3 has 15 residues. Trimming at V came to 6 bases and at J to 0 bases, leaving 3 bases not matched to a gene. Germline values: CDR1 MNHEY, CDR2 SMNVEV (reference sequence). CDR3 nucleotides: TGTGCCAGCAGGCTAGCGGGAGGGTCCTCCTACGAGCAGTACTTC. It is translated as CASRLAGGSSYEQYF.

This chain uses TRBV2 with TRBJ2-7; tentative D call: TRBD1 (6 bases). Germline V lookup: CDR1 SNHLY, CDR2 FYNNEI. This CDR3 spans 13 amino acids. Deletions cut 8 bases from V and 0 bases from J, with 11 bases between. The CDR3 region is CASGGQSSYEQYF. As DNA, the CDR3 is TGTGCCAGCGGGGGCCAGAGCTCCTACGAGCAGTACTTC.

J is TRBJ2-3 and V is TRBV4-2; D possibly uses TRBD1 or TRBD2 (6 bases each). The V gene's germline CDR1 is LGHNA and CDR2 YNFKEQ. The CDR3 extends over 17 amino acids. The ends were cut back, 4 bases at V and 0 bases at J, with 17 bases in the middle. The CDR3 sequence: CASSPIGGRLSTDTQYF. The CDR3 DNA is TGTGCCAGCAGCCCAATAGGGGGGAGGTTAAGCACAGATACGCAGTATTTT.

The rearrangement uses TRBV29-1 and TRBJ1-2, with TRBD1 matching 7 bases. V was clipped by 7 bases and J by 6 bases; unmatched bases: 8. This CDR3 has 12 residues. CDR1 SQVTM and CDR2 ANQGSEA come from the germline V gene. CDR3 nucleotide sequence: TGCAGCGCAAGGACAGGCGGGAATGGCTACACCTTC. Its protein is CSARTGGNGYTF.

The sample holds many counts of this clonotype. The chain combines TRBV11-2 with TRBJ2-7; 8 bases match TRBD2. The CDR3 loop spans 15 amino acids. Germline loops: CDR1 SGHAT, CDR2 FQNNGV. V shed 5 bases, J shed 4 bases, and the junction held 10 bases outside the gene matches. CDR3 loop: CASSPSPGLGYEQYF. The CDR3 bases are TGTGCCAGCAGCCCATCTCCGGGACTAGGATACGAGCAGTACTTC. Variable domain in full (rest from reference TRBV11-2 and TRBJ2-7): EAGVAQSPRYKIIEKRQSVAFWCNPISGHATLYWYQQILGQGPKLLIQFQNNGVVDDSQLPKDRFSAERLKGVDSTLKIQPAKLEDSAVYLCASSPSPGLGYEQYFGPGTRLTVT.

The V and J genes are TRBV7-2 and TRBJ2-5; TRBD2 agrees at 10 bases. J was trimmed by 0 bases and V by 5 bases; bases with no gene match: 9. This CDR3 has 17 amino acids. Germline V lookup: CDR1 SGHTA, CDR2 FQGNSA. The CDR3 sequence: CASSRTWTSGYQETQYF. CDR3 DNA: TGTGCCAGCAGCCGTACTTGGACTAGCGGTTACCAAGAGACCCAGTACTTC.

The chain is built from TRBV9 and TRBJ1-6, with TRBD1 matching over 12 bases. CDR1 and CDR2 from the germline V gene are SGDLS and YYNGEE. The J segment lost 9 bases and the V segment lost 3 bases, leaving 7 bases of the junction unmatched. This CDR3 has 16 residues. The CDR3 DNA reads TGTGCCAGCAGCGCCTCGGGACAGGGGGCTAGTTCACCCCTCCACTTT. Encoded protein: CASSASGQGASSPLHF.

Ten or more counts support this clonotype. DNA for the CDR3: TGTGCCAGCAGTTACTCAGGGCGGGCTGACACTGAAGCTTTCTTT. It is translated as CASSYSGRADTEAFF. This rearrangement joins TRBV6-5 to TRBJ1-1; D unclear. The CDR3 runs 15 residues. The V gene lost 0 bases and the J gene lost 3 bases, with 11 bases spanning the gap. Germline CDR1 MNHEY, CDR2 SVGAGI.

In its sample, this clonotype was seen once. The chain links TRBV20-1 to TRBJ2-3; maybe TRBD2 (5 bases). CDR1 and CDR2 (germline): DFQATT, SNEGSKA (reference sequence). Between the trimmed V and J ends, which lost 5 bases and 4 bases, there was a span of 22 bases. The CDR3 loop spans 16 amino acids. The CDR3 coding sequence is TGCAGTGCTTCCCTAACGAGGCGAGGGAGATCAGATACGCAGTATTTT. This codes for CSASLTRRGRSDTQYF.

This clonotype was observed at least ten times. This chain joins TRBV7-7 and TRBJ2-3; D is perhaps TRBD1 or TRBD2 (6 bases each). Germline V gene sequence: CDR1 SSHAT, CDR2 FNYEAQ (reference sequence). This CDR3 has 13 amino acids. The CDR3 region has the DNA TGTGCTAGCGGAGGGACACTCACAGATACGCAGTATTTT. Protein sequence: CASGGTLTDTQYF.

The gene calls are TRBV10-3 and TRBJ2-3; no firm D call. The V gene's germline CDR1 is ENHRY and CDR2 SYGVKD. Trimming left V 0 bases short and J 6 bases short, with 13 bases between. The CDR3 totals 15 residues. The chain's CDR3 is CAISESSYRADTQYF. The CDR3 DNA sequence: TGTGCCATCAGTGAGTCAAGCTATCGTGCCGATACGCAGTATTTT.

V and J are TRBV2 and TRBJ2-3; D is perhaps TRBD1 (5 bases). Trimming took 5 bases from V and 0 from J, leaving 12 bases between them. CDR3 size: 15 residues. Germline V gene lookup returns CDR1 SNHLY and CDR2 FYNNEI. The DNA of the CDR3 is TGTGCCAGCAGTTTAGGGGTGACTAGCACAGATACGCAGTATTTT. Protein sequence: CASSLGVTSTDTQYF.

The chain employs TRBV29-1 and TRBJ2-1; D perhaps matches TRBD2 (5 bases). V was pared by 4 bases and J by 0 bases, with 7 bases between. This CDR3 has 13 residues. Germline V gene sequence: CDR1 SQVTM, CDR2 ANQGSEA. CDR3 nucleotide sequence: TGCAGCGTTGTAGGGAGCTCCTACAATGAGCAGTTCTTC. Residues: CSVVGSSYNEQFF.

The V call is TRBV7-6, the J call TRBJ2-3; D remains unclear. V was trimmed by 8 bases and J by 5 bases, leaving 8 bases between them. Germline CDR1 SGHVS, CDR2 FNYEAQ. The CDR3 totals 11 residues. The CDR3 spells CASAVQDTQYF. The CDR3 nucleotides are TGTGCCAGCGCCGTCCAAGATACGCAGTATTTT.

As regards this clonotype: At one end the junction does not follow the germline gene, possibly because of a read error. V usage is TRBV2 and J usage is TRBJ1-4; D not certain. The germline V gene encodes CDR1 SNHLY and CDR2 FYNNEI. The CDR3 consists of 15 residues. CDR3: CASREGGATNEKPFF. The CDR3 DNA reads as TGTGCCAGCAGGGAGGGCGGAGCAACTAATGAAAAACCGTTTTTT. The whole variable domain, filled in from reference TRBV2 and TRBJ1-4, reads EPEVTQTPSHQVTQMGQEVILRCVPISNHLYFYWYRQILGQKVEFLVSFYNNEISEKSEIFDDQFSVERPDGSNFTLKIRSTKLEDSAMYFCASREGGATNEKPFFGSGTQLSVL.

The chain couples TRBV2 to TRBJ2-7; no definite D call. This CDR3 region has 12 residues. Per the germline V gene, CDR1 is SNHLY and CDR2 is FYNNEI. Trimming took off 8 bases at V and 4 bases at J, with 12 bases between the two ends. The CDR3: CASSPERYEQYF. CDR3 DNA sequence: TGTGCCAGCTCCCCTGAGAGGTACGAGCAGTACTTC.

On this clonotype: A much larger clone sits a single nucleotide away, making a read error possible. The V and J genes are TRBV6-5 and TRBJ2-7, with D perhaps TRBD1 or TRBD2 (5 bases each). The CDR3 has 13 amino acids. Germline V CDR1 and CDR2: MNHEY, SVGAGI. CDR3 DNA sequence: TGTGCCAGCAGTTACGGACATGAGGGCGAGCAGCACTTC. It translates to CASSYGHEGEQHF.

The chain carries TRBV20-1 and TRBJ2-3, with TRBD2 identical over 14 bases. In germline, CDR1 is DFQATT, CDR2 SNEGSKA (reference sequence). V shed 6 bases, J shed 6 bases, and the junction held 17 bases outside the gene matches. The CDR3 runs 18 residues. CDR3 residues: CSANSLYGTSGRMDTQYF. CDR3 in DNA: TGCAGTGCCAACTCGCTCTATGGGACTAGCGGGAGAATGGATACGCAGTATTTT.

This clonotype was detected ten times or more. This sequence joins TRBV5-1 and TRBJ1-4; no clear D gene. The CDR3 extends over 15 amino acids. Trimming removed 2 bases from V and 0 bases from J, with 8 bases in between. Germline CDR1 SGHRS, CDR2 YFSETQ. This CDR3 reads CASSFGFTTNEKLFF. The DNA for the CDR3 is TGCGCCAGCAGCTTTGGCTTCACAACTAATGAAAAACTGTTTTTT.

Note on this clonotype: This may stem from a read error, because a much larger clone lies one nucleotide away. The CDR3: CAWSSSDTQYF. The CDR3 DNA follows: TGTGCCTGGAGTTCGTCAGATACGCAGTATTTT. The gene calls are TRBV30 and TRBJ2-3, with D hard to call. Trimming stripped 2 bases from V and 4 bases from J, with 4 bases between. Per germline, CDR1 GTSNPN and CDR2 SVGIG (reference sequence). The CDR3 totals 11 residues.

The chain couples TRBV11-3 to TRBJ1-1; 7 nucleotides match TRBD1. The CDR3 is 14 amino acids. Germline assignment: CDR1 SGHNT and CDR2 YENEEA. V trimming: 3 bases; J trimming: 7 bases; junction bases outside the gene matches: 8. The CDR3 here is CASSLRQGHSEAFF. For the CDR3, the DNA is TGTGCCAGCAGCTTGAGACAGGGTCATAGTGAAGCTTTCTTT.

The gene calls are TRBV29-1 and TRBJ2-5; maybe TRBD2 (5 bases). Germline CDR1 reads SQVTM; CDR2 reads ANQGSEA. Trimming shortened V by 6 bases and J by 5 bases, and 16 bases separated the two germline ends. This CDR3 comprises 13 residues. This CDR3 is CSVVGTRYETQYF. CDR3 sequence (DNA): TGCAGCGTGGTGGGAACTAGATACGAGACCCAGTACTTC.

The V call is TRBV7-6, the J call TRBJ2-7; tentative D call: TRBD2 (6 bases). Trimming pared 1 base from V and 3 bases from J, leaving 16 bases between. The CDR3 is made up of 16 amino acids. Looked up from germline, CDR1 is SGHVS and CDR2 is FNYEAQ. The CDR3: CASSLGRASPRYEQYF. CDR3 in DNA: TGTGCCAGCAGCTTAGGGAGGGCGTCTCCTCGCTACGAGCAGTACTTC. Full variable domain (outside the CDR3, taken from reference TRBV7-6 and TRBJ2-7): GAGVSQSPRYKVTKRGQDVALRCDPISGHVSLYWYRQALGQGPEFLTYFNYEAQQDKSGLPNDRFSAERPEGSISTLTIQRTEQRDSAMYRCASSLGRASPRYEQYFGPGTRLTVT.